What follows are 5 T cell receptor beta chains derived from one specimen sequenced in a study of shared clonotypes between healthy human individuals. Repertoires were generated with immunoSEQ multiplex PCR, while TCRdb's copy carries only in-frame clones and drops some. The repertoire consists of about 2.4 million clones, with roughly 93% occurring once and the leading ten covering 0.36%. The sample consisted of naive CD4+ T cells from PBMCs. Stated subset: CD45RA+ positively selected. The origin of the receptors is a man between 18 and 29 years old in good health. Some clones in this sample may be carry-over from other donors' samples.

This rearrangement joins TRBV6-5 to TRBJ2-3; TRBD2 matches 10 bases. Germline assignment: CDR1 MNHEY and CDR2 SVGAGI. V shed 7 bases and J 4 bases; nucleotides not matched to a gene: 8. The CDR3 consists of 15 residues. DNA of the CDR3: TGTGCCAGCATGGGCGAGCGGGAGGGTCCAGATACGCAGTATTTT. As protein: CASMGEREGPDTQYF.

V gene TRBV5-4 combines with J gene TRBJ2-1, with 13 nucleotides matching TRBD2. The J segment lost 8 bases and the V segment lost 3 bases, leaving 5 bases of the junction unmatched. The germline gives CDR1 SGHNT, CDR2 YYREEE (reference sequence). This CDR3 is 15 amino acids long. The CDR3 DNA follows: TGTGCCAGCAGCTGGACTAGCGGGAGTATGCATGAGCAGTTCTTC. Residues: CASSWTSGSMHEQFF.

The chain has TRBV11-2 and TRBJ2-5; 7 bases are shared with TRBD1. Trimming took 7 bases from V and 3 from J; bases not matched to a gene: 14. CDR3 length: 16 amino acids. Germline V gene sequence: CDR1 SGHAT, CDR2 FQNNGV. The CDR3 DNA is TGTGCCAGCAACAACGGACCGGGACAGATAAAAGAGACCCAGTACTTC. This gives the protein CASNNGPGQIKETQYF.

DNA of the CDR3: TGTGCCAGCCACGGGGGGTCATTGGAGCAGTTCTTC. It codes for CASHGGSLEQFF. The J gene is TRBJ2-1, the V gene TRBV6-5; 7 bases are a match to TRBD2. The ends lost 8 bases at V and 10 bases at J; junction bases unmatched: 8. The germline V gene has CDR1 MNHEY and CDR2 SVGAGI. The CDR3 extends over 12 amino acids.

The chain has TRBV28 and TRBJ2-1, with TRBD2 identical over 7 bases. This CDR3 comprises 13 residues. V was clipped by 7 bases and J by 7 bases; unmatched bases: 7. CDR1 and CDR2 from the germline V gene are MDHEN and SYDVKM. This CDR3 reads CASNAGRRNEQFF. CDR3 bases: TGTGCCAGCAATGCCGGGAGGAGAAATGAGCAGTTCTTC.